This TCR beta chain derives from a study of cytomegalovirus exposure and HLA in healthy donors. V dropped 5 bases and J dropped 4; count of bases not matched to a gene: 12. The CDR3 contains 17 residues. Looked up from germline, CDR1 is SGHTA and CDR2 is FQGNSA. About this clone itself: Its antigen remains unidentified.

Sequencing used immunoSEQ multiplex PCR; TCRdb keeps in-frame clones, though not all of them. The data show 300,000 or so clones, with approximately 86% seen just once and approximately 0.96% held by the top ten. Study conclusions and caveats: Diagnosis of cytomegalovirus status made by the classifier reportedly showed high specificity and sensitivity. Among TCR beta chains, those listed as cytomegalovirus-associated numbered over 150. Rarity marked most TCR sequences, yet some public TCRs occurred in many donors.

Material: PBMCs. V and J are TRBV7-2 and TRBJ1-2, with 11 bases fitting TRBD1. The origin of this receptor is a man aged 25 to 40 in good health and CMV-seronegative. Here the CDR3 reads CASSLQPGQGVGYGYTF. Here the CDR3 DNA reads TGTGCCAGCAGCCTTCAACCGGGACAGGGGGTCGGCTATGGCTACACCTTC.